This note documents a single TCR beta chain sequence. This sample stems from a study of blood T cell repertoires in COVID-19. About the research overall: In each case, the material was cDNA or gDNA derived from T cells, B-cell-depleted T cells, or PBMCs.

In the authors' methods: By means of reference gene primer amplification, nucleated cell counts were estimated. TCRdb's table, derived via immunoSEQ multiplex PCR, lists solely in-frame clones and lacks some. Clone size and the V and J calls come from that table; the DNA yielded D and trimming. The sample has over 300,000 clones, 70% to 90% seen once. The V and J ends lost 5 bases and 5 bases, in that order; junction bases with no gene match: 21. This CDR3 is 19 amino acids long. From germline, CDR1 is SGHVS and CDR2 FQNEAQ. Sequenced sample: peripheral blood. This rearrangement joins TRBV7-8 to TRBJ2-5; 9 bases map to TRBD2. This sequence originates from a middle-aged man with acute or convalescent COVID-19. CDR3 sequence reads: CASSPLRWRASGGSETQYF. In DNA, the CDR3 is TGTGCCAGCAGCCCCTTGCGCTGGCGGGCCAGCGGGGGGTCGGAGACCCAGTACTTC.